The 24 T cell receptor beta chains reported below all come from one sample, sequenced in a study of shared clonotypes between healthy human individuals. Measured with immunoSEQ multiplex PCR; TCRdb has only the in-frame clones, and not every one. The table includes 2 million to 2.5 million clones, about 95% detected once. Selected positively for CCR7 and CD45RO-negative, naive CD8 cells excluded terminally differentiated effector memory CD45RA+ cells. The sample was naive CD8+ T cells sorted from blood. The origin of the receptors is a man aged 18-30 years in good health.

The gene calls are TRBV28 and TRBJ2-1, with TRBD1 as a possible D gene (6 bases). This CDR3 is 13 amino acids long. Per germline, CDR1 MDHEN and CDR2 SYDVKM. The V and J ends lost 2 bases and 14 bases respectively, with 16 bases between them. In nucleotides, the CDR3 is TGTGCCAGCAGTTTAGATCATGGGACATGGGAGTTCTTC. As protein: CASSLDHGTWEFF.

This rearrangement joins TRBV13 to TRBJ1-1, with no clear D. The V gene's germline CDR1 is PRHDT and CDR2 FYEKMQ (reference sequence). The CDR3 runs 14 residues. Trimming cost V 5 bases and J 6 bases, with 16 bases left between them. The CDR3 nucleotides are TGTGCCAGCAGCCCCGAACGCCCCTATCCTGAAGCTTTCTTT. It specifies CASSPERPYPEAFF.

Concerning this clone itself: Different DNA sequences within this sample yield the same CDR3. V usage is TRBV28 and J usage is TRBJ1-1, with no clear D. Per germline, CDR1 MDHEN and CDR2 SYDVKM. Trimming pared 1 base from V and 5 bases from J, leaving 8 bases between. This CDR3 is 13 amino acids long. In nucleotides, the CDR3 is TGTGCCAGCAGTTTATCCCCCCGGACTGAAGCTTTCTTT. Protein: CASSLSPRTEAFF.

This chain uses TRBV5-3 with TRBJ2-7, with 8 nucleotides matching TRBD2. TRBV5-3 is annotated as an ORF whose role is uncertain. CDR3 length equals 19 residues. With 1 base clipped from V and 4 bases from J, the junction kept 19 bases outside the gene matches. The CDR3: CARSLFWSGGREGLYEQYF. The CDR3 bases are TGTGCCAGAAGCTTGTTCTGGTCCGGCGGTCGGGAGGGCCTTTACGAGCAGTACTTC.

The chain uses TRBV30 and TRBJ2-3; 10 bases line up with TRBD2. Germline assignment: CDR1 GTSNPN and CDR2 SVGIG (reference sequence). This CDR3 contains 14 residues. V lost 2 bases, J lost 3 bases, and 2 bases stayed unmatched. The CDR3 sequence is CAWSTAGGTDTQYF. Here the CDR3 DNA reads TGTGCCTGGAGTACAGCGGGAGGGACAGATACGCAGTATTTT.

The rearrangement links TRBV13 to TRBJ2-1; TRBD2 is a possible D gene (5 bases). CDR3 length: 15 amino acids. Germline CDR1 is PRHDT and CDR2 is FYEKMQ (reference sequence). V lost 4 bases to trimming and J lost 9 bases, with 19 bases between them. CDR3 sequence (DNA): TGTGCCAGCAGCTCGGGAATCCGGGTAAACGGTGAGCAGTTCTTC. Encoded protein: CASSSGIRVNGEQFF.

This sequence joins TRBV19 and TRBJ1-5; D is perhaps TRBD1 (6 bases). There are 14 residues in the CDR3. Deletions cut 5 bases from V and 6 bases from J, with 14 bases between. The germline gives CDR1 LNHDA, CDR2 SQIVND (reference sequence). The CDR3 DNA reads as TGTGCCAGTAGTTCCTTGACAGGAATTCAGCCCCAGCATTTT. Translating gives CASSSLTGIQPQHF.

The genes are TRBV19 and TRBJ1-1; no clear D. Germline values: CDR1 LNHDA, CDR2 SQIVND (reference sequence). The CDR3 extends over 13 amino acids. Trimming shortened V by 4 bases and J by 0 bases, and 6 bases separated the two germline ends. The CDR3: CASSTLMNTEAFF. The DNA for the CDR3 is TGTGCCAGTAGTACCCTAATGAACACTGAAGCTTTCTTT.

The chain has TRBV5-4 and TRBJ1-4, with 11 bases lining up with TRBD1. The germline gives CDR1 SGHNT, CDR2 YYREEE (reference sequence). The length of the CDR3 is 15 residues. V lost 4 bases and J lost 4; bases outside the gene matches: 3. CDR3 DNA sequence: TGTGCCAGCAGCCGGGGACAGGGGGTTAATGAAAAACTGTTTTTT. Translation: CASSRGQGVNEKLFF.

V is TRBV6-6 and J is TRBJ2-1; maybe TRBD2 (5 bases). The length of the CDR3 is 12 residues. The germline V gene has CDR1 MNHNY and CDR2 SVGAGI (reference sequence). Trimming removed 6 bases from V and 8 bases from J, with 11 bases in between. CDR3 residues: CASSQDWYEQFF. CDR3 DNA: TGTGCCAGCAGCCAGGACTGGTATGAGCAGTTCTTC.

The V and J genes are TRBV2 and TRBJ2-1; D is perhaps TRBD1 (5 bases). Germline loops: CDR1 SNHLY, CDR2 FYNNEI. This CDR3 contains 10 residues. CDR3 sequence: CGKGVDEQFF. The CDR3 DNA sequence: TGTGGTAAAGGGGTGGATGAGCAGTTCTTC.

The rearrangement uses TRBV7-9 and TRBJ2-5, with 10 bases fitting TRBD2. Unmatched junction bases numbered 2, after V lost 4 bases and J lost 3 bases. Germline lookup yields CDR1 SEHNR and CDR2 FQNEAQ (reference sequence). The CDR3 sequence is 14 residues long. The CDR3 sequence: CASSSSGSKETQYF. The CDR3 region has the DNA TGTGCCAGCAGCTCTAGCGGGAGTAAAGAGACCCAGTACTTC.

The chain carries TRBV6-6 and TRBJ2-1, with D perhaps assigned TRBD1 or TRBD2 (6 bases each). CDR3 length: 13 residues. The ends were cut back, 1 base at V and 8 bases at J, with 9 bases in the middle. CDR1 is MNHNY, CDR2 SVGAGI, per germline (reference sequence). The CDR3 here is CASSYWGADEQFF. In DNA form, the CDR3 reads TGTGCCAGCAGTTACTGGGGGGCCGATGAGCAGTTCTTC.

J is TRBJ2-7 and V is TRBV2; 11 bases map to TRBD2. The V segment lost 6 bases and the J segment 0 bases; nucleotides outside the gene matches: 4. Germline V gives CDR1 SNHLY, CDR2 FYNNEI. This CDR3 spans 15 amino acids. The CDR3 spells CASSSSGGFSYEQYF. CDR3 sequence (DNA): TGTGCCAGCAGCTCTAGCGGGGGGTTCTCCTACGAGCAGTACTTC.

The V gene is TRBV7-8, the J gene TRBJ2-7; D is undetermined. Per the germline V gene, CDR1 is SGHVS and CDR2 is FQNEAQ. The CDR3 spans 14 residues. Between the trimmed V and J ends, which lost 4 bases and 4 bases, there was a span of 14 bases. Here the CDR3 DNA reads TGTGCCAGCAGCTACCATGAACAACTGTACGAGCAGTACTTC. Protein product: CASSYHEQLYEQYF.

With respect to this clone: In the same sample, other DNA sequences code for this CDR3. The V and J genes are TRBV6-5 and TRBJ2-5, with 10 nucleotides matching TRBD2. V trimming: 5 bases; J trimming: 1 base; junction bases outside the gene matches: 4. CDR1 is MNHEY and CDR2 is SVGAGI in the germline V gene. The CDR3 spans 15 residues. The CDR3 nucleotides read TGTGCCAGCAGTCCTGGACTAGCGGTCCAAGAGACCCAGTACTTC. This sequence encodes CASSPGLAVQETQYF.

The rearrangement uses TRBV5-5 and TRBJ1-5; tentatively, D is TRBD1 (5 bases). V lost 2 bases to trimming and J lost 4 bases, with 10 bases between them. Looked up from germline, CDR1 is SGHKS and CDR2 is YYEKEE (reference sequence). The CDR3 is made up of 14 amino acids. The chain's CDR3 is CASSFRAGNQPQHF. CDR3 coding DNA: TGTGCCAGCAGCTTTCGGGCAGGGAATCAGCCCCAGCATTTT.

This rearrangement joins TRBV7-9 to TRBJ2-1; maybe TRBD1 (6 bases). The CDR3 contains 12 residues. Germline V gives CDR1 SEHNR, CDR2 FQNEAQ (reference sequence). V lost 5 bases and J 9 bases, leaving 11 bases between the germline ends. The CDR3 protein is CASSATGTEQFF. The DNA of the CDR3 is TGTGCCAGCAGCGCCACAGGGACTGAGCAGTTCTTC.

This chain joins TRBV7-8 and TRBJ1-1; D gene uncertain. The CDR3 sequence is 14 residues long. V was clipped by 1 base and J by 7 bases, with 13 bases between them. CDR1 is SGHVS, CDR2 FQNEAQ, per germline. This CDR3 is CASSLGSMGNEAFF. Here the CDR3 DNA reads TGTGCCAGCAGCTTAGGGTCCATGGGCAATGAAGCTTTCTTT.

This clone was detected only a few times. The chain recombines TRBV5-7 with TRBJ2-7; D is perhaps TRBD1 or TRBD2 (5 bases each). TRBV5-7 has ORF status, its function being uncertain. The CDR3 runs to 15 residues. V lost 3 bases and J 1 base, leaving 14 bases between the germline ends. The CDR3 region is CASSWGKRLSYEQYF. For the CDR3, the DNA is TGTGCCAGCAGCTGGGGCAAGCGGCTATCCTACGAGCAGTACTTC.

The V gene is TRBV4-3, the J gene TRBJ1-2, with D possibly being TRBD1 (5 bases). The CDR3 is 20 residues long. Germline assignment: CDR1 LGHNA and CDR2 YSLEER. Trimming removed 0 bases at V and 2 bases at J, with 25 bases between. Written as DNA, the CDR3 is TGCGCCAGCAGCCAAGATAGCGGCCGGCCATGGGACGCCGACAACTATGGCTACACCTTC. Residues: CASSQDSGRPWDADNYGYTF.

The CDR3 DNA reads TGTGCCAGCAGCTTCACCCCGACAGACTACTATGGCTACACCTTC. Encoded protein: CASSFTPTDYYGYTF. The chain is built from TRBV5-6 and TRBJ1-2, with D possibly matching TRBD1 (5 bases). V gave up 2 bases and J gave up 3 bases, with 14 bases separating them. Germline V gene data show CDR1 as SGHDT and CDR2 as YYEEEE. The CDR3 totals 15 residues. The whole variable domain, remainder taken from reference TRBV5-6 and TRBJ1-2, is DAGVTQSPTHLIKTRGQQVTLRCSPKSGHDTVSWYQQALGQGPQFIFQYYEEEERQRGNFPDRFSGHQFPNYSSELNVNALLLGDSALYLCASSFTPTDYYGYTFGSGTRLTVV.

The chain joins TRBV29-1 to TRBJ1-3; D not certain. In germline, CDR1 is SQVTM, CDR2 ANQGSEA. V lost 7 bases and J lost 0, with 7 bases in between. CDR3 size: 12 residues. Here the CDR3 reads CSGVVSGNTIYF. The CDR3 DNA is TGCAGCGGGGTCGTCTCTGGAAACACCATATATTTT. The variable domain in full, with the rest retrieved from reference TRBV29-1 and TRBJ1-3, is SAVISQKPSRDICQRGTSLTIQCQVDSQVTMMFWYRQQPGQSLTLIATANQGSEATYESGFVIDKFPISRPNLTFSTLTVSNMSPEDSSIYLCSGVVSGNTIYFGEGSWLTVV.

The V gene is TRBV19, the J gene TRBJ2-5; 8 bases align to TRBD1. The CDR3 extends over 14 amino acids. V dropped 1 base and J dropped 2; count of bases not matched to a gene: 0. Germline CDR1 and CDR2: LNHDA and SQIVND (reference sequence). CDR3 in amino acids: CASSIGQGQETQYF. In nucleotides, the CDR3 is TGTGCCAGTAGTATAGGACAGGGGCAAGAGACCCAGTACTTC.